What follows are 22 T cell receptor beta chains derived from one specimen sequenced in a study of blood T cell repertoires in COVID-19. Assay: immunoSEQ multiplex PCR; the TCRdb copy retains only in-frame clones and omits some. The sample lists under 200,000 clones; around 82% were seen once. The sequenced material came from peripheral blood. All receptors come from a woman older than 75 with acute or convalescent COVID-19.

This clone was recorded only once. The rearrangement joins TRBV19 to TRBJ2-7; 11 nucleotides agree with TRBD1. The CDR3 totals 14 residues. The V gene's germline CDR1 is LNHDA and CDR2 SQIVND (reference sequence). The V and J ends lost 3 bases and 6 bases, in that order; junction bases with no gene match: 4. The CDR3 region has the DNA TGTGCCAGTAGTATGGGGACAGGGGGGTTCGAGCAGTACTTC. Translation: CASSMGTGGFEQYF.

This chain uses TRBV4-1 with TRBJ1-2; 11 bases line up with TRBD1. The CDR3 has 17 residues. The V gene's germline CDR1 is MGHRA and CDR2 YSYEKL. Unmatched junction bases numbered 11, after V lost 1 base and J lost 7 bases. The CDR3 protein is CASSQARDRGKTGGYTF. The CDR3 DNA is TGCGCCAGCAGCCAAGCCAGGGACAGGGGGAAAACGGGTGGCTACACCTTC.

Only one count was recorded for this clone. The genes are TRBV7-2 and TRBJ2-4; tentatively, D is TRBD2 (6 bases). This CDR3 comprises 16 residues. Trimming removed 0 bases at V and 3 bases at J, with 12 bases between. Germline values: CDR1 SGHTA, CDR2 FQGNSA. Written as DNA, the CDR3 is TGTGCCAGCAGCTTAGCGGGCGGGGTAGGCAAAAACATTCAGTACTTC. Encoded protein: CASSLAGGVGKNIQYF.

The CDR3 nucleotides are TGTGCCAGCAGCTTCCCACCAGGGACTGAAGCTTTCTTT. It yields the protein CASSFPPGTEAFF. The chain couples TRBV11-2 to TRBJ1-1; maybe TRBD1 (5 bases). V gave up 3 bases and J gave up 5 bases, with 10 bases separating them. This CDR3 contains 13 residues. Per germline, CDR1 SGHAT and CDR2 FQNNGV.

The V gene is TRBV9, the J gene TRBJ2-7; 7 bases map to TRBD2. The J segment lost 2 bases and the V segment lost 4 bases, leaving 9 bases of the junction unmatched. Germline V gene data show CDR1 as SGDLS and CDR2 as YYNGEE. CDR3 length equals 15 residues. CDR3 protein: CASSPRGRAAYEQYF. The CDR3 DNA sequence: TGTGCCAGCAGCCCCCGTGGGAGGGCGGCCTACGAGCAGTACTTC.

The V gene is TRBV2, the J gene TRBJ2-7, with 11 bases aligning to TRBD1. The junction had 7 bases not matched to a gene; V was cut back by 6 bases and J by 6 bases. This CDR3 spans 14 amino acids. The germline V gene has CDR1 SNHLY and CDR2 FYNNEI. The CDR3 protein is CASSLRDRGAEQYF. CDR3 sequence (DNA): TGTGCCAGCAGCCTCCGGGACAGGGGGGCCGAGCAGTACTTC.

This chain joins TRBV5-1 and TRBJ2-1; 10 bases fit TRBD2. The V gene's germline CDR1 is SGHRS and CDR2 YFSETQ. V lost 0 bases to trimming and J lost 6 bases; unmatched junction nucleotides: 6. The CDR3 is 16 amino acids. DNA of the CDR3: TGCGCCAGCAGCTTGGCCACTAGCGGGATGGTCAATGAGCAGTTCTTC. Its protein product is CASSLATSGMVNEQFF.

The chain employs TRBV7-2 and TRBJ1-1; 8 bases are shared with TRBD1. With V trimmed by 1 base and J by 1 base, 2 bases remained unmatched. The length of the CDR3 is 15 residues. CDR1 SGHTA and CDR2 FQGNSA come from the germline V gene. CDR3 amino acids: CASSLGGTGNTEAFF. The CDR3 nucleotides are TGTGCCAGCAGCTTAGGGGGGACAGGGAACACTGAAGCTTTCTTT. The full variable domain, with the rest looked up from reference TRBV7-2 and TRBJ1-1, is GAGVSQSPSNKVTEKGKDVELRCDPISGHTALYWYRQSLGQGLEFLIYFQGNSAPDKSGLPSDRFSAERTGGSVSTLTIQRTQQEDSAVYLCASSLGGTGNTEAFFGQGTRLTVV.

The chain links TRBV7-9 to TRBJ2-7; the match to TRBD1 covers 8 bases. The CDR3 contains 17 residues. The germline V gene encodes CDR1 SEHNR and CDR2 FQNEAQ (reference sequence). The junction had 12 bases not matched to a gene; V was cut back by 5 bases and J by 0 bases. CDR3 loop: CASSPWGRTGSSYEQYF. The CDR3 coding sequence is TGTGCCAGCAGCCCCTGGGGGAGGACAGGGAGCTCCTACGAGCAGTACTTC.

The rearrangement links TRBV5-4 to TRBJ2-7; TRBD1 matches 7 bases. V lost 4 bases to trimming and J lost 3 bases; unmatched junction nucleotides: 4. The CDR3 has 13 amino acids. CDR1 and CDR2 (germline): SGHNT, YYREEE (reference sequence). CDR3 DNA sequence: TGTGCCAGCAGCCCAACAGGGGACTACGAGCAGTACTTC. Protein sequence: CASSPTGDYEQYF.

This chain uses TRBV19 with TRBJ2-1, with 8 bases fitting TRBD2. The germline CDR1 and CDR2 sequences are LNHDA and SQIVND (reference sequence). With 3 bases clipped from V and 6 bases from J, the junction kept 7 bases outside the gene matches. This CDR3 has 15 residues. CDR3 DNA sequence: TGTGCCAGTAGTATCCGCGAGACTAGCGTCAATGAGCAGTTCTTC. Amino acid sequence: CASSIRETSVNEQFF.

This clone was observed once. The chain uses TRBV5-4 and TRBJ2-1; 11 nucleotides match TRBD2. CDR1 and CDR2 (germline): SGHNT, YYREEE (reference sequence). The CDR3 totals 14 residues. V lost 5 bases and J lost 9; bases outside the gene matches: 7. CDR3 amino acids: CASSSLAGGSEQFF. CDR3 coding DNA: TGTGCCAGCAGTAGCCTAGCGGGAGGTTCTGAGCAGTTCTTC.

This rearrangement joins TRBV20-1 to TRBJ1-1; TRBD1 agrees at 7 bases. Per germline, CDR1 DFQATT and CDR2 SNEGSKA (reference sequence). This CDR3 has 14 amino acids. V was clipped by 3 bases and J by 3 bases; unmatched bases: 7. The CDR3 coding sequence is TGCAGTGCTAGTCTAGGCAGGGGGGACACTGAAGCTTTCTTT. This codes for CSASLGRGDTEAFF.

The CDR3 DNA is TGCGCCAGCAGCCAACCCCTCGGGAGATCTGAAAAACTGTTTTTT. Its translation: CASSQPLGRSEKLFF. The chain employs TRBV4-1 and TRBJ1-4; no clear D gene. The germline gives CDR1 MGHRA, CDR2 YSYEKL. Trimming pared 2 bases from V and 7 bases from J, leaving 14 bases between. This CDR3 is built from 15 residues.

The chain combines TRBV15 with TRBJ2-1; perhaps TRBD2 as D (6 bases). CDR3 size: 16 residues. V lost 7 bases and J lost 3, with 19 bases in between. Germline CDR1 is LNHNV and CDR2 is YYDKDF (reference sequence). In DNA form, the CDR3 reads TGTGCCACCACCCCCTCGGGCGGGACCCTCTACAATGAGCAGTTCTTC. Protein sequence: CATTPSGGTLYNEQFF.

This clone was recorded only once. This chain joins TRBV9 and TRBJ2-3; 8 nucleotides agree with TRBD1. Unmatched junction bases numbered 2, after V lost 0 bases and J lost 2 bases. Germline V gene data show CDR1 as SGDLS and CDR2 as YYNGEE. CDR3 length: 15 amino acids. CDR3 protein: CASSVEGQATDTQYF. The CDR3 region has the DNA TGTGCCAGCAGCGTAGAGGGACAGGCCACAGATACGCAGTATTTT.

This chain connects TRBV7-8 to TRBJ1-2; tentatively, D is TRBD1 (5 bases). Germline assignment: CDR1 SGHVS and CDR2 FQNEAQ. This CDR3 region has 15 residues. V was trimmed by 5 bases and J by 8 bases, leaving 21 bases between them. The CDR3 spells CASSPEWAGREGYTF. The CDR3, as DNA: TGTGCCAGCAGCCCCGAGTGGGCAGGGAGGGAAGGCTACACCTTC.

The chain couples TRBV9 to TRBJ2-2; 8 bases map to TRBD2. J gave up 2 bases and V 3 bases, and 3 bases lay outside the gene matches. Germline values: CDR1 SGDLS, CDR2 YYNGEE. The CDR3 loop spans 15 amino acids. As DNA, the CDR3 is TGTGCCAGCAGCGAGCGGGGGAGTAACACCGGGGAGCTGTTTTTT. This translates into CASSERGSNTGELFF.

The CDR3, as DNA: TGTGCCAGCAGTGGTACCGGGAAGAGCTCCTATAATTCACCCCTCCACTTT. Its translation: CASSGTGKSSYNSPLHF. This chain joins TRBV2 and TRBJ1-6, with D unclear. The germline V gene has CDR1 SNHLY and CDR2 FYNNEI. This CDR3 has 17 amino acids. The ends were cut back, 4 bases at V and 0 bases at J, with 13 bases in the middle.

This clone occurred once. This chain uses TRBV2 with TRBJ2-7; weak D call: TRBD1 (6 bases). Germline V lookup: CDR1 SNHLY, CDR2 FYNNEI. The CDR3 has 14 residues. The V end was cut by 6 bases, the J end by 5 bases, with 17 bases between. Here the CDR3 reads CASRGTSQGHEQYF. Written as DNA, the CDR3 is TGTGCCAGCAGAGGGACAAGCCAAGGACACGAGCAGTACTTC.

The sample holds one count of this clone. The chain is built from TRBV19 and TRBJ1-2, with 8 bases that match TRBD1. CDR3 length: 14 residues. Unmatched junction bases numbered 6, after V lost 3 bases and J lost 6 bases. The germline gives CDR1 LNHDA, CDR2 SQIVND (reference sequence). The CDR3 nucleotides read TGTGCCAGTAGTATCCGGACAGGGTTCGATGGCTACACCTTC. Its protein product is CASSIRTGFDGYTF. Full variable domain (rest looked up from reference TRBV19 and TRBJ1-2): DGGITQSPKYLFRKEGQNVTLSCEQNLNHDAMYWYRQDPGQGLRLIYYSQIVNDFQKGDIAEGYSVSREKKESFPLTVTSAQKNPTAFYLCASSIRTGFDGYTFGSGTRLTVV.

This chain connects TRBV10-3 to TRBJ2-5; D unclear. In germline, CDR1 is ENHRY, CDR2 SYGVKD. The CDR3 runs to 16 residues. V was clipped by 4 bases and J by 0 bases, with 15 bases between them. Written as DNA, the CDR3 is TGTGCCATCAGTGGCCTAGGCGGCGGATACCAAGAGACCCAGTACTTC. Protein sequence: CAISGLGGGYQETQYF.